The rows below give T cell receptor beta chains drawn from one sample of a study of T cell clones after liver transplantation. Sequencing used immunoSEQ multiplex PCR; TCRdb keeps in-frame clones, though not all of them. The sample has about 25,000 clones, around 63% seen once. The starting material was CD4+ T cells from blood, obtained before liver transplant. The receptors shown here come from a human donor who received a liver transplant. Each CDR3 is given with its conserved first and last residue. Fields, in order: clone size, V gene, J gene, D gene, CDR3 protein, CDR3 DNA. A D gene is named only where the DNA matches it firmly. Clone size appears in some rows only: once, few, many, or a class for an expanded clone.

-,TRBV10-1,TRBJ1-1,TRBD1,CASSERGQARAFF,TGCGCCAGCAGTGAACGGGGACAGGCCCGAGCTTTCTTT
-,TRBV19,TRBJ2-2,-,CASCRADTGELFF,TGTGCCAGTTGCAGGGCGGACACCGGGGAGCTGTTTTTT
-,TRBV7-9,TRBJ2-3,TRBD1,CASSLDRSTDTQYF,TGTGCCAGCAGCCTGGACAGGAGCACAGATACGCAGTATTTT
-,TRBV11-3,TRBJ2-2,TRBD1,CASSTISIGTGGGTGELFF,TGTGCCAGCAGCACAATAAGCATCGGGACAGGGGGCGGCACCGGGGAGCTGTTTTTT
-,TRBV21-1,TRBJ2-5,-,CASSRQSPDHQETQYF,TGTGCCAGCAGCCGACAGTCTCCAGACCACCAAGAGACCCAGTACTTC
-,TRBV6-1,TRBJ2-1,-,CASSRTADYNEQFF,TGTGCCAGCAGCCGGACAGCCGACTACAATGAGCAGTTCTTC
few,TRBV28,TRBJ2-2,-,CASSPPLGGLVNTGELFF,TGTGCCAGCAGCCCCCCTTTGGGGGGGCTAGTGAACACCGGGGAGCTGTTTTTT
few,TRBV4-1,TRBJ1-3,-,CASSQDPGNGNTIYF,TGCGCCAGCAGCCAAGATCCCGGGAACGGAAACACCATATATTTT
few,TRBV20-1,TRBJ2-5,-,CSAGHQETQYF,TGCAGTGCGGGACACCAAGAGACCCAGTACTTC
-,TRBV5-1,TRBJ1-2,-,CASSPDGNNYGYTF,TGCGCCAGCAGCCCGGACGGTAATAACTATGGCTACACCTTC
few,TRBV19,TRBJ2-4,-,CASSIDSAKNIQYF,TGTGCCAGTAGTATAGATTCAGCCAAAAACATTCAGTACTTC
-,TRBV15,TRBJ2-1,-,CATSRLRLDPTYNEQFF,TGTGCCACCAGCAGGCTTCGACTCGACCCTACCTACAATGAGCAGTTCTTC
-,TRBV28,TRBJ1-5,TRBD1,CASSPLTGDNQPQHF,TGTGCCAGCAGCCCCCTAACAGGGGACAATCAGCCCCAGCATTTT
-,TRBV18,TRBJ2-1,-,CASSPPDNEQFF,TGTGCCAGCTCACCACCCGACAATGAGCAGTTCTTC
few,TRBV19,TRBJ2-2,-,CASSIVRLGELFF,TGTGCCAGTAGTATCGTCAGACTCGGGGAGCTGTTTTTT
-,TRBV29-1,TRBJ2-3,-,CSGVGLLGDTQYF,TGCAGCGGGGTGGGACTCCTGGGAGATACGCAGTATTTT
-,TRBV5-1,TRBJ1-4,-,CASSRVGGTNEKLFF,TGCGCCAGCTCCCGGGTTGGGGGAACTAATGAAAAACTGTTTTTT
-,TRBV6-5,TRBJ1-3,-,CASSYSTGADTIYF,TGTGCCAGCAGTTACTCTACGGGGGCAGACACCATATATTTT
-,TRBV28,TRBJ2-3,-,CASSLGLDALGSTDTQYF,TGTGCCAGCAGTTTGGGACTCGATGCTCTTGGAAGCACAGATACGCAGTATTTT
-,TRBV5-6,TRBJ1-4,TRBD1,CASSLQGENEKLFF,TGTGCCAGCAGCTTACAGGGGGAAAATGAAAAACTGTTTTTT
-,TRBV5-6,TRBJ2-1,TRBD2,CASSAGLPNEQFF,TGTGCCAGCAGCGCGGGACTACCCAATGAGCAGTTCTTC
-,TRBV4-2,TRBJ2-1,-,CASSQDQHNEQFF,TGTGCCAGCAGCCAAGATCAACACAATGAGCAGTTCTTC
-,TRBV27,TRBJ1-6,-,CASSLSYLSDYPNHSPLHF,TGTGCCAGCAGTTTATCGTACCTTTCGGATTACCCTAATCATTCACCCCTCCACTTT
few,TRBV5-8,TRBJ1-5,TRBD1,CASRPRTGRNQPQHF,TGTGCCAGCAGACCCCGGACAGGACGCAATCAGCCCCAGCATTTT
-,TRBV7-2,TRBJ2-7,TRBD2,CASSSPTSRPYEQYF,TGTGCCAGCAGCTCCCCGACTAGCCGCCCCTACGAGCAGTACTTC
-,TRBV6-1,TRBJ2-1,-,CATRDPPGEQFF,TGTGCCACCAGGGACCCCCCGGGTGAGCAGTTCTTC
-,TRBV2,TRBJ2-4,-,CASSEDQGWNIQYF,TGTGCCAGCAGTGAAGATCAGGGGTGGAACATTCAGTACTTC
few,TRBV28,TRBJ1-6,-,CASRPTGNNSPLHF,TGTGCCAGCAGACCTACAGGGAATAATTCACCCCTCCACTTT
-,TRBV11-3,TRBJ1-3,-,CASSLDEAGNTIYF,TGTGCCAGCAGCTTAGACGAGGCTGGAAACACCATATATTTT
few,TRBV6-6,TRBJ1-2,TRBD1,CASSYPGQRAYTF,TGTGCCAGCAGTTACCCGGGACAGCGGGCCTACACCTTC
-,TRBV29-1,TRBJ2-7,-,CSVGGESYEQYF,TGCAGCGTTGGTGGGGAATCCTACGAGCAGTACTTC
-,TRBV5-4,TRBJ2-1,-,CASSLGAVRGYFF,TGTGCCAGCAGCTTGGGAGCAGTACGAGGGTATTTCTTC
once,TRBV5-1,TRBJ2-1,-,CASSLEATSYNEQFF,TGCGCCAGCAGCTTGGAGGCCACCTCCTACAATGAGCAGTTCTTC
-,TRBV11-3,TRBJ2-3,TRBD1,CASSLRGTGDRDTQYF,TGTGCCAGCAGCTTAAGAGGGACAGGGGACCGAGATACGCAGTATTTT
once,TRBV6-6,TRBJ2-5,-,CASSYFGRGETQYF,TGTGCCAGCAGTTATTTCGGCAGGGGAGAGACCCAGTACTTC
few,TRBV5-6,TRBJ1-5,-,CASSFLGQPQHF,TGTGCCAGCAGCTTCCTGGGGCAGCCCCAGCATTTT